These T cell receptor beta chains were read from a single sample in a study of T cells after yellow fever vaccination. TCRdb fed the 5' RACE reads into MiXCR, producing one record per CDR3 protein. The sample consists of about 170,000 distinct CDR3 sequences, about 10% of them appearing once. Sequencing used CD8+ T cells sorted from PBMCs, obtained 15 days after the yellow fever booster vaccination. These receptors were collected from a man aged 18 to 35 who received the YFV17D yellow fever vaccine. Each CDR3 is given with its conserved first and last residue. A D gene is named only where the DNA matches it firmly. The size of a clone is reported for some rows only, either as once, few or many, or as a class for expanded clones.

CASSPLGGDYNEQFF | TGTGCCAGCAGTCCCTTAGGGGGGGATTACAATGAGCAGTTCTTC | . | TRBJ2-1 | TRBV12-3/TRBV12-4 | .
CASSAGTRNEQFF | TGTGCCAGCAGCGCCGGGACTCGGAATGAGCAGTTCTTC | . | TRBJ2-1 | TRBV7-9 | .
CASSPSLVSLHF | TGTGCCAGCAGCCCTTCCTTGGTATCCCTCCACTTT | . | TRBJ1-6 | TRBV7-9 | .
CASRLTRTNYGYTF | TGTGCCAGCAGATTAACCCGAACTAACTATGGCTACACCTTC | . | TRBJ1-2 | TRBV7-2 | .
CASSPGAGVTQYF | TGTGCCAGCAGCCCGGGAGCGGGGGTGACCCAGTACTTC | TRBD2 | TRBJ2-5 | TRBV12-3/TRBV12-4 | .
CASSGGDRAGNQPQHF | TGTGCCAGCAGCGGGGGGGACAGGGCGGGCAATCAGCCCCAGCATTTT | TRBD1 | TRBJ1-5 | TRBV9 | .
CASSLGDRVLNIQYF | TGTGCCAGCAGCTTAGGGGACAGGGTTTTAAACATTCAGTACTTC | TRBD1 | TRBJ2-4 | TRBV7-9 | few
CASSTENTEAFF | TGTGCCAGCAGCACAGAGAACACTGAAGCTTTCTTT | . | TRBJ1-1 | TRBV12-3/TRBV12-4 | .
CSVGTATYEQYF | TGCAGCGTGGGGACGGCGACCTACGAGCAGTACTTC | . | TRBJ2-7 | TRBV29-1 | many
CASSIEWDRSMNTEAFF | TGTGCCAGTAGTATAGAATGGGACAGGAGTATGAACACTGAAGCTTTCTTT | TRBD1 | TRBJ1-1 | TRBV19 | .
CASSQDGLHTGELFF | TGCGCCAGCAGCCAAGACGGCCTTCACACCGGGGAGCTGTTTTTT | . | TRBJ2-2 | TRBV4-3 | few
CASSQEVRPRIYNEQFF | TGCGCCAGCAGCCAAGAAGTACGCCCTCGCATCTACAATGAGCAGTTCTTC | . | TRBJ2-1 | TRBV4-3 | .
CSVEWTGELFF | TGCAGCGTTGAATGGACGGGGGAGCTGTTTTTT | . | TRBJ2-2 | TRBV29-1 | few
CASSTRTGFGETQYF | TGTGCCAGCAGTACCCGGACAGGGTTCGGGGAGACCCAGTACTTC | TRBD1 | TRBJ2-5 | TRBV27 | .
CASSPSVYEQYF | TGTGCCAGCAGCCCTTCAGTCTACGAGCAGTACTTC | . | TRBJ2-7 | TRBV9 | few
CSARVEGRYGYTF | TGCAGTGCTAGAGTAGAGGGCCGGTATGGCTACACCTTC | . | TRBJ1-2 | TRBV20-1 | many